These T cell receptor beta chains were read from a single sample in a study of blood T cell repertoires in COVID-19. Repertoires were generated with immunoSEQ multiplex PCR, while TCRdb's copy carries only in-frame clones and drops some. The sample shows approximately 99,000 clones, 70% to 90% of them seen only once. The material sequenced was peripheral blood. Receptors were obtained from a human donor in a cohort sampled during active COVID-19. Each CDR3 is given without its conserved first and last residue.

j_call	v_call	cdr3_aa
TRBJ1-5	TRBV19	ATTGTVNQPQH
TRBJ1-1	TRBV29-1	SVGGRGVGTEAF
TRBJ1-1	TRBV7-2	ASSARWGQAFEAF
TRBJ1-3	TRBV7-6	ASSFTAGTGGGNTIY
TRBJ2-2	TRBV7-2	ASSPGTGDTGELF
TRBJ2-7	TRBV4-1	ASSPSPRGRSYEQY
TRBJ1-2	TRBV19	ASSIDQGHGYGYT
TRBJ2-2	TRBV7-7	ASSPQDLIGELF
TRBJ2-7	TRBV28	ASSDRAFYEQY
TRBJ2-7	TRBV20-1	SARDAYEQY
TRBJ2-7	TRBV27	ASSLYGRTSGRFKLDYEQY
TRBJ1-3	TRBV9	ASSGTGRRTGNTIY
TRBJ2-7	TRBV2	ASRASGSSYEQY
TRBJ1-4	TRBV19	ASSMWQANEKLF
TRBJ2-1	TRBV18	ASSPGLAISSYNEQF
TRBJ2-5	TRBV9	ASSVAPRGASGTQY
TRBJ2-3	TRBV9	ASSPDNRPTDTQY
TRBJ2-2	TRBV18	ASSPDSTGELF
TRBJ2-3	TRBV12-3/TRBV12-4	AVSTGSTDTQY
TRBJ2-1	TRBV4-1	ASSQGPMYNEQF
TRBJ2-3	TRBV6-5	ASRNRDISTDTQY
TRBJ2-1	TRBV14	ASSQLARDNEQF